The 21 T cell receptor beta chains presented below share a single source sample, sequenced in a study of regulatory T cells in long-lasting Graves disease. Time point specified: newly diagnosed GD, antithyroid drugs for less than 3 months. TCR sequences were obtained from RNA taken from PBMCs. The authors built TCR beta libraries using iRepertoire HTBI primers and Arm-PCR of CDR3 regions. MiXCR, run by TCRdb on the multiplex PCR reads, gives a single entry per CDR3 protein. This table holds around 250,000 distinct CDR3 sequences, more than 15% found once. Another study also made use of these data, one on T cells in Graves' hyperthyroidism and ophthalmopathy.

The sample in question was peripheral blood mononuclear cells (PBMCs), obtained at new diagnosis, from a patient treated with antithyroid drugs. These TCRs come from a woman in her twenties or thirties with Graves disease.

This clonotype was observed at least ten times. The chain employs TRBV7-8 and TRBJ1-6, with D uncertain. Germline V CDR1 and CDR2: SGHVS, FQNEAQ. The CDR3 covers 13 residues. Trimming took off 1 base at V and 7 bases at J, with 5 bases between the two ends. This chain's CDR3 is CASSLVRNSPLHF. CDR3 in DNA: TGTGCCAGCAGCTTAGTGAGGAATTCACCCCTCCACTTT.

At least ten counts were recorded for this clonotype. The chain has TRBV10-3 and TRBJ1-1; tentative D call: TRBD1 (5 bases). V lost 3 bases, J lost 4 bases, and 12 bases lay in between. The CDR3 has 14 residues. Germline lookup yields CDR1 ENHRY and CDR2 SYGVKD. The CDR3 region has the DNA TGTGCCATCAGTGACCGAGGGGAGATCACTGAAGCTTTCTTT. It yields the protein CAISDRGEITEAFF.

This clonotype was seen many times. The J gene is TRBJ1-1, the V gene TRBV6-5; 10 nucleotides align to TRBD1. This CDR3 is 16 amino acids long. J was trimmed by 7 bases and V by 0 bases; bases with no gene match: 8. The germline CDR1 and CDR2 sequences are MNHEY and SVGAGI. CDR3 coding DNA: TGTGCCAGCAGTTACTCGAGAGGACAGGGGGGTTATGAAGCTTTCTTT. Translation gives CASSYSRGQGGYEAFF.

This clonotype was recorded many times. V and J are TRBV2 and TRBJ2-1, with TRBD2 identical over 7 bases. Germline lookup yields CDR1 SNHLY and CDR2 FYNNEI. The CDR3 contains 15 residues. Germline trimming cut 8 bases from V and 2 bases from J; bases unmatched to any gene: 9. The CDR3 reads CASLAGEGPYNEQFF. In DNA, the CDR3 is TGTGCCAGCCTTGCGGGGGAGGGACCCTACAATGAGCAGTTCTTC.

This clonotype was counted at least ten times. The chain carries TRBV11-1 and TRBJ1-1, with unresolved D. Per germline, CDR1 SGHAT and CDR2 FQDESV (reference sequence). The CDR3 is 15 residues long. Trimming shortened V by 2 bases and J by 2 bases, and 12 bases separated the two germline ends. For the CDR3, the DNA is TGTGCCAGCAGCTTATGGCAGCTAACTAACACTGAAGCTTTCTTT. It yields the protein CASSLWQLTNTEAFF.

This clonotype was counted ten times or more. This chain links TRBV3-1 with TRBJ1-2; possibly TRBD1 for D (6 bases). The germline gives CDR1 LGHDT, CDR2 YNNKEL (reference sequence). The V end lost 0 bases, the J end lost 6 bases, and 11 bases lay between the germline ends. This CDR3 is 14 amino acids long. The CDR3, as DNA: TGTGCCAGCAGCCAAGAAGGGGGGGCGAATGGCTACACCTTC. Amino acid sequence: CASSQEGGANGYTF.

This clonotype was found many times. The chain links TRBV4-1 to TRBJ1-2; TRBD1 matches at 7 bases. V lost 2 bases, J lost 5 bases, and 11 bases stayed unmatched. Germline V gene sequence: CDR1 MGHRA, CDR2 YSYEKL. The CDR3 runs 16 residues. The CDR3 spells CASSQSDTGVWYGYTF. CDR3 coding DNA: TGCGCCAGCAGCCAATCGGATACAGGGGTATGGTATGGCTACACCTTC.

In this sample, this clonotype turned up many times. This sequence joins TRBV11-2 and TRBJ1-2, with D possibly TRBD1 on 5 matching bases. This CDR3 region has 13 residues. The germline CDR1 and CDR2 sequences are SGHAT and FQNNGV. Trimming took off 5 bases at V and 6 bases at J, with 13 bases between the two ends. The CDR3 here is CASSPGLINGYTF. The CDR3 DNA sequence: TGTGCCAGCAGCCCGGGACTCATCAATGGCTACACCTTC.

The table lists this clonotype with many counts. This rearrangement joins TRBV7-2 to TRBJ1-1; D not certain. Trimming cost V 2 bases and J 1 base, with 8 bases left between them. The CDR3 has 14 residues. Looked up from germline, CDR1 is SGHTA and CDR2 is FQGNSA. The CDR3 is CASSLLWTNTEAFF. The CDR3 bases are TGTGCCAGCAGCTTACTTTGGACGAACACTGAAGCTTTCTTT.

The chain employs TRBV9 and TRBJ2-3, with TRBD2 identical over 7 bases. The germline V gene has CDR1 SGDLS and CDR2 YYNGEE. Trimming cost V 3 bases and J 2 bases; bases outside gene matches: 6. The CDR3 length is 15 residues. The CDR3: CASSDTSDLTDTQYF. DNA for the CDR3: TGTGCCAGCAGCGACACTAGCGATCTCACAGATACGCAGTATTTT. The full variable domain, its missing parts supplied by reference TRBV9 and TRBJ2-3, is DSGVTQTPKHLITATGQRVTLRCSPRSGDLSVYWYQQSLDQGLQFLIQYYNGEERAKGNILERFSAQQFPDLHSELNLSSLELGDSALYFCASSDTSDLTDTQYFGPGTRLTVL.

There are many counts of this clonotype. CDR3 protein: CASSFYRGPEEQYF. The CDR3, as DNA: TGTGCCAGCAGCTTCTATCGGGGGCCCGAGGAGCAGTACTTC. The genes are TRBV7-2 and TRBJ2-7; D possibly uses TRBD1 or TRBD2 (6 bases each). This CDR3 is 14 amino acids long. Trimming left V 3 bases short and J 7 bases short, with 16 bases between. The germline gives CDR1 SGHTA, CDR2 FQGNSA. Supplemented by reference TRBV7-2 and TRBJ2-7, the full variable domain reads GAGVSQSPSNKVTEKGKDVELRCDPISGHTALYWYRQSLGQGLEFLIYFQGNSAPDKSGLPSDRFSAERTGGSVSTLTIQRTQQEDSAVYLCASSFYRGPEEQYFGPGTRLTVT.

This clonotype was recorded at least ten times. This sequence joins TRBV19 and TRBJ1-1; 7 nucleotides align to TRBD1. CDR1 and CDR2 from the germline V gene are LNHDA and SQIVND (reference sequence). There are 16 residues in the CDR3. Trimming cost V 6 bases and J 4 bases; bases outside gene matches: 14. CDR3 loop: CASSKGQVDLRTEAFF. Written as DNA, the CDR3 is TGTGCCAGTAGCAAAGGACAGGTGGATTTGCGCACTGAAGCTTTCTTT.

The V gene is TRBV13, the J gene TRBJ2-7, with a weak D call TRBD1 (8 bases). CDR3 length equals 15 residues. Germline assignment: CDR1 PRHDT and CDR2 FYEKMQ (reference sequence). Trimming stripped 4 bases from V and 4 bases from J, with 17 bases between. For the CDR3, the DNA is TGTGCCAGCAGCTGGGGGGGGCAGGGGGCTTACGAGCAGTACTTC. Translated, it gives CASSWGGQGAYEQYF.

This clonotype was recorded many times. CDR3 nucleotides: TGTGCCAGCTCACCCAGACGGTTGTCCTACAATGAGCAGTTCTTC. Its protein product is CASSPRRLSYNEQFF. This sequence joins TRBV18 and TRBJ2-1; D gene ambiguous. CDR3 length: 15 residues. With 3 bases removed from V and 1 base from J, the gap between germline ends came to 10 bases. Germline CDR1 and CDR2: KGHSH and LQKENI.

The chain joins TRBV29-1 to TRBJ1-2; 7 positions match TRBD1. The junction had 11 bases not matched to a gene; V was cut back by 7 bases and J by 6 bases. The V gene's germline CDR1 is SQVTM and CDR2 ANQGSEA. This CDR3 has 13 amino acids. The CDR3, as DNA: TGCAGCGCTGGACCCGGGACAGCGCATGGCTACACCTTC. Amino acid sequence: CSAGPGTAHGYTF.

This clonotype was seen repeatedly, ten times or more. V usage is TRBV5-8 and J usage is TRBJ1-2, with D tentatively TRBD1 (5 bases). The V gene's germline CDR1 is SGHTS and CDR2 YDEGEE. The CDR3 runs to 12 residues. Trimming removed 4 bases at V and 4 bases at J, with 8 bases between. Here the CDR3 DNA reads TGTGCCAGCAGCGCGACAGTCTATGGCTACACCTTC. It yields the protein CASSATVYGYTF.

V usage is TRBV4-1 and J usage is TRBJ1-5; TRBD1 is a possible D gene (5 bases). V was cut by 2 bases and J by 2 bases, with 13 bases left in between. Looked up from germline, CDR1 is MGHRA and CDR2 is YSYEKL. The CDR3 loop spans 16 amino acids. The CDR3 loop is CASSQRSGGGNQPQHF. In DNA, the CDR3 is TGCGCCAGCAGCCAAAGGTCGGGGGGGGGCAATCAGCCCCAGCATTTT.

This chain's CDR3 is CASSTGTGGGNQPQHF. CDR3 nucleotides: TGTGCCAGCAGCACCGGGACAGGGGGCGGCAATCAGCCCCAGCATTTT. The V gene is TRBV7-2, the J gene TRBJ1-5, with TRBD1 identical over 12 bases. This CDR3 spans 16 amino acids. Germline V CDR1 and CDR2: SGHTA, FQGNSA. The V gene end was trimmed by 5 bases and the J gene end by 2 bases; junction bases not matched to a gene: 4.

Many counts were recorded for this clonotype. The rearrangement joins TRBV18 to TRBJ2-5; D gene ambiguous. This CDR3 comprises 17 residues. The V end was cut by 8 bases, the J end by 0 bases, with 22 bases between. Germline V lookup: CDR1 KGHSH, CDR2 LQKENI. The CDR3 DNA is TGTGCCAGCGCATCCCGGAACTTTAATCTAAACCAAGAGACCCAGTACTTC. As protein: CASASRNFNLNQETQYF.

This clonotype was observed at least ten times. The rearrangement links TRBV3-1 to TRBJ2-7; possibly TRBD1 for D (5 bases). The CDR3 covers 14 residues. The V gene's germline CDR1 is LGHDT and CDR2 YNNKEL (reference sequence). V was pared by 0 bases and J by 1 base, with 7 bases between. CDR3 sequence (DNA): TGTGCCAGCAGCCAAGAGGGGCTTTCCTACGAGCAGTACTTC. It specifies CASSQEGLSYEQYF.

The chain employs TRBV5-1 and TRBJ2-3; 13 positions match TRBD2. CDR3 size: 15 residues. Trimming took 7 bases from V and 5 from J; bases not matched to a gene: 7. The V gene's germline CDR1 is SGHRS and CDR2 YFSETQ. The CDR3 nucleotides read TGCGCCAGCCAGACTAGCGGGGGGATGGTAGATACGCAGTATTTT. This gives the protein CASQTSGGMVDTQYF.